One and the same sample provided the 9 T cell receptor beta chains below, sequenced in a study of T cell responses to AZD1222 COVID-19 vaccine. Assay used: immunoSEQ multiplex PCR; TCRdb lists only in-frame clones, some missing. The sample includes around 130,000 clones, 75% to 90% seen only once; the top ten take approximately 3.3%. This specimen was peripheral blood, taken on day 0 of AZD1222 vaccination. All receptors derive from an adult in good health.

This chain uses TRBV11-2 with TRBJ1-2; D is perhaps TRBD1 (5 bases). Trimming removed 0 bases at V and 13 bases at J, with 12 bases between. The CDR3 contains 12 residues. Germline loops: CDR1 SGHAT, CDR2 FQNNGV. The CDR3 region has the DNA TGTGCCAGCAGCTTAGATCGGGGGGGAGCCACCTTC. This sequence encodes CASSLDRGGATF.

This rearrangement joins TRBV7-6 to TRBJ2-3; TRBD1 or TRBD2 may be the D gene (6 bases each). This CDR3 region has 18 residues. The V gene lost 1 base and the J gene lost 2 bases, with 19 bases spanning the gap. Germline V gene lookup returns CDR1 SGHVS and CDR2 FNYEAQ. The CDR3 sequence is CASSLGAVGGYNTDTQYF. Written as DNA, the CDR3 is TGTGCCAGCAGCTTAGGAGCGGTAGGGGGGTACAACACAGATACGCAGTATTTT.

This clone was detected once. The chain carries TRBV7-9 and TRBJ2-1; 8 bases are a match to TRBD1. The CDR3 loop spans 16 amino acids. The germline CDR1 and CDR2 sequences are SEHNR and FQNEAQ (reference sequence). V shed 4 bases and J 1 base; nucleotides not matched to a gene: 6. The CDR3: CASSSGQGSSYNEQFF. In DNA, the CDR3 is TGTGCCAGCAGCTCCGGACAGGGTAGTTCCTACAATGAGCAGTTCTTC.

The V and J genes are TRBV19 and TRBJ2-3, with TRBD2 matching 8 bases. The CDR3 has 15 amino acids. V gave up 6 bases and J gave up 1 base; unmatched junction bases: 6. Germline CDR1 reads LNHDA; CDR2 reads SQIVND (reference sequence). CDR3 amino acids: CASSQRERRTDTQYF. In DNA form, the CDR3 reads TGTGCCAGTAGCCAGCGGGAGAGGCGCACAGATACGCAGTATTTT.

This clone came up a few times. Germline is not matched at one junction end, which may reflect a read error. V gene TRBV7-9 combines with J gene TRBJ1-1, with TRBD1 as a possible D gene (5 bases). Germline-derived CDR1 and CDR2 are SEHNR and FQNEAQ (reference sequence). This CDR3 is built from 13 residues. The CDR3 is CASSLGEKVGEIF. CDR3 DNA sequence: TGTGCCAGCAGCTTAGGGGAGAAGGTGGGGGAGATCTTT.

The rearrangement links TRBV9 to TRBJ2-7; D is tentatively TRBD1 or TRBD2 (5 bases each). CDR1 and CDR2 from the germline V gene are SGDLS and YYNGEE. The CDR3 contains 13 residues. V dropped 4 bases and J dropped 3 bases, with 11 bases sitting between them. CDR3 nucleotides: TGTGCCAGCAGCCCCACTGGGGGCTACGAGCAGTACTTC. Amino acids: CASSPTGGYEQYF.

The chain joins TRBV9 to TRBJ1-3; the match to TRBD1 covers 10 bases. The V gene's germline CDR1 is SGDLS and CDR2 YYNGEE. The CDR3 is 17 amino acids. V dropped 3 bases and J dropped 0; count of bases not matched to a gene: 6. The CDR3 region is CASSEWDRGFSGNTIYF. CDR3 DNA sequence: TGTGCCAGCAGCGAGTGGGACAGGGGTTTCTCTGGAAACACCATATATTTT.

The chain combines TRBV2 with TRBJ1-1; TRBD1 might be the D (5 bases). The germline gives CDR1 SNHLY, CDR2 FYNNEI. This CDR3 is built from 13 residues. Trimming shortened V by 6 bases and J by 5 bases, and 13 bases separated the two germline ends. Written as DNA, the CDR3 is TGTGCCAGCAGGGGGGAAGCGGGGACTGAAGCTTTCTTT. This sequence encodes CASRGEAGTEAFF.

V and J are TRBV7-9 and TRBJ1-6, with 8 bases that match TRBD1. This CDR3 has 18 residues. V trimming: 4 bases; J trimming: 0 bases; junction bases outside the gene matches: 8. Germline V gene lookup returns CDR1 SEHNR and CDR2 FQNEAQ (reference sequence). CDR3 nucleotide sequence: TGTGCCAGCAGCTCCCCCCGGACAGGGAGCTCCTATAATTCACCCCTCCACTTT. Translated: CASSSPRTGSSYNSPLHF.